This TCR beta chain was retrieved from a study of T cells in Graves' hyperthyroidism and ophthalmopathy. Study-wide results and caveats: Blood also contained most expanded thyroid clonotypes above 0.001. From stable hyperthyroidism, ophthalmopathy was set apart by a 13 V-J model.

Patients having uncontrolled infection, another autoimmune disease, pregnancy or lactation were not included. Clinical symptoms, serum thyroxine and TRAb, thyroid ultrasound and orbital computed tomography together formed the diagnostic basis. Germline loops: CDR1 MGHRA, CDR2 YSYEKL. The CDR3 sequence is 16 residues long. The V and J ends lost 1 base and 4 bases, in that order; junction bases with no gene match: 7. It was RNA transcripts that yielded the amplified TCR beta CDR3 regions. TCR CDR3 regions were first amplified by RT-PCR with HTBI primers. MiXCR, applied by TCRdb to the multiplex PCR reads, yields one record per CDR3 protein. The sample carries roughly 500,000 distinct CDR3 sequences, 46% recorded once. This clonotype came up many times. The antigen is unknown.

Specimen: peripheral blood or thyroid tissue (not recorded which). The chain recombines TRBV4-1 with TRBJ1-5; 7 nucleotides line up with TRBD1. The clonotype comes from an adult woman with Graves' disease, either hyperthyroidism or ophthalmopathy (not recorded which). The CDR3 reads CASSQGGTVSNQPQHF. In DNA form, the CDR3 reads TGCGCCAGCAGCCAAGGGGGGACAGTTTCGAATCAGCCCCAGCATTTT.